The rows below give T cell receptor beta chains drawn from one sample of a study of blood T cell repertoires in COVID-19. Libraries were prepared by immunoSEQ multiplex PCR; TCRdb keeps only in-frame clonotypes and omits some of them. The table lists about 210,000 clones, roughly 86% of them singletons. The sample comprised PBMCs or T cells enriched from blood (not recorded which). These receptors came from a man in his forties with acute COVID-19. Each CDR3 is given with its conserved first and last residue. The order of the fields is J gene, D gene, clone size, V gene, CDR3 protein, CDR3 DNA. The D gene is left open where the match is weak. Rows may omit the clone size; those that give it use once, few, many or a size class.

j_gene: TRBJ2-5; d_gene: TRBD1; abundance: .; v_gene: TRBV19; CDR3aa: CASSMWDNLGTDQETQYF; CDR3nt: TGTGCCAGTAGTATGTGGGACAATCTGGGGACAGACCAAGAGACCCAGTACTTC
j_gene: TRBJ1-5; d_gene: TRBD1; abundance: .; v_gene: TRBV18; CDR3aa: CASSPPGTGLQPQHF; CDR3nt: TGTGCCAGCTCACCACCCGGGACAGGACTTCAGCCCCAGCATTTT
j_gene: TRBJ2-2; d_gene: TRBD1; abundance: once; v_gene: TRBV19; CDR3aa: CASRYDRAGELFF; CDR3nt: TGTGCCAGTAGATACGACAGGGCCGGGGAGCTGTTTTTT
j_gene: TRBJ1-2; d_gene: .; abundance: .; v_gene: TRBV28; CDR3aa: CASSLGVGVYGYTF; CDR3nt: TGTGCCAGCAGTTTAGGGGTGGGAGTCTATGGCTACACCTTC
j_gene: TRBJ2-5; d_gene: .; abundance: .; v_gene: TRBV27; CDR3aa: CASSLEAGTAQYF; CDR3nt: TGTGCCAGCAGTTTAGAGGCGGGAACGGCCCAGTACTTC
j_gene: TRBJ2-3; d_gene: .; abundance: .; v_gene: TRBV9; CDR3aa: CASSYLGVAGTDTQYF; CDR3nt: TGTGCCAGCAGCTACCTAGGGGTAGCGGGCACAGATACGCAGTATTTT
j_gene: TRBJ2-7; d_gene: .; abundance: .; v_gene: TRBV19; CDR3aa: CASSQTALAYEQYF; CDR3nt: TGTGCCAGTAGCCAGACAGCATTAGCATACGAGCAGTACTTC
j_gene: TRBJ1-2; d_gene: .; abundance: few; v_gene: TRBV5-4; CDR3aa: CASSLGAGYGYTF; CDR3nt: TGTGCCAGCAGCTTGGGGGCAGGTTATGGCTACACCTTC
j_gene: TRBJ1-1; d_gene: .; abundance: .; v_gene: TRBV9; CDR3aa: CASSVVSMGGSEAFF; CDR3nt: TGTGCCAGCAGCGTAGTTTCGATGGGAGGTTCGGAAGCTTTCTTT
j_gene: TRBJ2-5; d_gene: .; abundance: .; v_gene: TRBV29-1; CDR3aa: CSVVRGPETQYF; CDR3nt: TGCAGCGTTGTCCGGGGTCCAGAGACCCAGTACTTC
j_gene: TRBJ2-2; d_gene: .; abundance: .; v_gene: TRBV9; CDR3aa: CASSDTGGAGELFF; CDR3nt: TGTGCCAGCAGCGATACAGGGGGGGCCGGGGAGCTGTTTTTT
j_gene: TRBJ2-7; d_gene: TRBD2; abundance: .; v_gene: TRBV19; CDR3aa: CASTATGEETTSASSYEQYF; CDR3nt: TGTGCCAGTACCGCTACAGGCGAGGAAACTACTAGCGCTAGCTCCTACGAGCAGTACTTC
j_gene: TRBJ2-7; d_gene: TRBD2; abundance: once; v_gene: TRBV29-1; CDR3aa: CSVGPSGSYEQYF; CDR3nt: TGCAGCGTTGGGCCTAGCGGGAGTTACGAGCAGTACTTC
j_gene: TRBJ1-5; d_gene: .; abundance: .; v_gene: TRBV3-1/TRBV3-2; CDR3aa: CASSQDGGPDQPQHF; CDR3nt: TGTGCCAGCAGCCAAGATGGAGGCCCAGACCAGCCCCAGCATTTT
j_gene: TRBJ1-6; d_gene: TRBD1; abundance: .; v_gene: TRBV5-1; CDR3aa: CASSRGQGAKNSPLHF; CDR3nt: TGCGCCAGCAGCCGGGGACAGGGCGCGAAGAATTCACCCCTCCACTTT
j_gene: TRBJ2-2; d_gene: TRBD1; abundance: .; v_gene: TRBV7-8; CDR3aa: CASKTRDRGSGELFF; CDR3nt: TGTGCCAGCAAGACCCGGGACAGGGGTTCCGGGGAGCTGTTTTTT
j_gene: TRBJ1-1; d_gene: .; abundance: .; v_gene: TRBV19; CDR3aa: CATTGGLVDTEAFF; CDR3nt: TGTGCCACCACCGGGGGGCTGGTTGACACTGAAGCTTTCTTT
j_gene: TRBJ2-5; d_gene: .; abundance: .; v_gene: TRBV2; CDR3aa: CASSDSMPETQYF; CDR3nt: TGTGCCAGCAGTGACTCTATGCCTGAGACCCAGTACTTC
j_gene: TRBJ1-1; d_gene: .; abundance: .; v_gene: TRBV9; CDR3aa: CASSVSSMNTEAFF; CDR3nt: TGTGCCAGCAGCGTATCCTCTATGAACACTGAAGCTTTCTTT
j_gene: TRBJ2-7; d_gene: .; abundance: .; v_gene: TRBV24-1; CDR3aa: CATSVDRVGEQYF; CDR3nt: TGTGCCACCAGTGTCGACAGAGTAGGCGAGCAGTACTTC
j_gene: TRBJ2-5; d_gene: .; abundance: .; v_gene: TRBV7-9; CDR3aa: CASSLGESLTLWETQYF; CDR3nt: TGTGCCAGCAGCTTAGGGGAGAGCCTTACTTTGTGGGAGACCCAGTACTTC
j_gene: TRBJ2-7; d_gene: .; abundance: .; v_gene: TRBV9; CDR3aa: CASSPRGAGQREQYF; CDR3nt: TGTGCCAGCAGCCCTCGGGGGGCGGGCCAGCGAGAGCAGTACTTC
j_gene: TRBJ1-1; d_gene: .; abundance: .; v_gene: TRBV10-2; CDR3aa: CASSESGRDNTEAFF; CDR3nt: TGCGCCAGCAGTGAGTCTGGGCGGGACAACACTGAAGCTTTCTTT
j_gene: TRBJ1-3; d_gene: TRBD1; abundance: few; v_gene: TRBV9; CDR3aa: CASSVGTGGPGNTIYF; CDR3nt: TGTGCCAGCAGCGTCGGGACAGGGGGCCCTGGAAACACCATATATTTT
j_gene: TRBJ2-7; d_gene: TRBD2; abundance: .; v_gene: TRBV7-6; CDR3aa: CASSFGRLAGVEEQYF; CDR3nt: TGTGCCAGCAGCTTCGGGCGGCTAGCGGGAGTAGAAGAGCAGTACTTC